The source of this T cell receptor beta chain is a study of T cells in Graves' hyperthyroidism and ophthalmopathy. The study included ophthalmopathy patients with Clinical Activity Score at least 3, NOSPECS grade at least 4 and duration under 3 months. Exclusion followed for patients with uncontrolled infection, other autoimmune disease, pregnancy or lactation. PBMCs were derived from roughly 9.6 ml fresh peripheral blood. Overall study results and limits: Ophthalmopathy was model-predicted a median 6.5 months pre-onset.

About this clonotype itself: Its matching antigen is unknown.

Deletions cut 4 bases from V and 10 bases from J, with 14 bases between. Germline V gene sequence: CDR1 KGHSH, CDR2 LQKENI. The length of the CDR3 is 13 residues. Amplified TCR beta CDR3 regions came from RNA transcripts. HTBI primers were employed in a first-round RT-PCR of the TCR CDR3. TCRdb independently ran MiXCR on the multiplex PCR reads; one entry per CDR3 protein. The sample holds about 480,000 distinct CDR3 sequences, about 22% seen once. The source of this sequence is a woman between 65 and 79 years old with Graves' ophthalmopathy. Sequencing was done on a sample of blood. The chain employs TRBV18 and TRBJ2-1; no clear D. The CDR3 coding sequence is TGTGCCAGCTCACTTCGGTCCGCTTCGGAGCAGTTCTTC. This gives the protein CASSLRSASEQFF.